Below are 6 T cell receptor beta chains sequenced from a single sample in a study of vaccination and CD4 T cells after COVID-19. Sequenced with the Oncomine TCR Beta short-read assay was DNA taken from cultured CD4+ T cells. Via MiXCR, TCRdb re-called the PCR reads, giving one row per CDR3 protein. The table shows over 8,500 distinct CDR3 sequences, with over 40% occurring only once. Documented treatment: roughly 11-day PBMC culture with coronavirus spike peptide pools or control peptides (ViraFEST assay). These receptors have no known antigen. The material sequenced was CD4+ T cells from blood, cultured in vitro. The receptors were gathered from a human donor who had recovered from COVID-19.

This clonotype turned up a few times. The chain combines TRBV4-1 with TRBJ1-5; D gene ambiguous. The germline V and J ends were trimmed by 0 bases and 5 bases, with 8 bases remaining between them. CDR1 and CDR2 (germline): MGHRA, YSYEKL. The CDR3 is made up of 14 amino acids. This CDR3 reads CASSQDGLYQPQHF. The CDR3 DNA sequence: TGCGCCAGCAGCCAAGATGGACTTTATCAGCCCCAGCATTTT.

CDR3 coding DNA: TGTGCCAGCAGCCCCGGGGGTATAACAGATACGCAGTATTTT. Translated: CASSPGGITDTQYF. This chain joins TRBV7-2 and TRBJ2-3, with a possible D match to TRBD2 (6 bases). The CDR3 is 14 amino acids. Trimming took off 5 bases at V and 3 bases at J, with 12 bases between the two ends. CDR1 and CDR2 (germline): SGHTA, FQGNSA.

The count of this clonotype is one. V and J are TRBV12-3 or TRBV12-4 and TRBJ2-1; no reliable D call. Trimming cost V 1 base and J 7 bases, with 11 bases left between them. The CDR3 extends over 14 amino acids. The CDR3 protein is CASSLGPPGNEQFF. The CDR3 DNA reads TGTGCCAGCAGTTTAGGGCCCCCCGGGAATGAGCAGTTCTTC.

This clonotype came up a few times. The V and J genes are TRBV5-1 and TRBJ1-2; the D is unclear. This CDR3 is 15 amino acids long. The ends were cut back, 0 bases at V and 2 bases at J, with 11 bases in the middle. Germline V gene data show CDR1 as SGHRS and CDR2 as YFSETQ. CDR3 DNA: TGCGCCAGCAGCTTGGGGGCTGGAGGGAACTATGGCTACACCTTC. Its translation: CASSLGAGGNYGYTF.

This chain links TRBV20-1 with TRBJ2-3; 12 bases line up with TRBD1. From germline, CDR1 is DFQATT and CDR2 SNEGSKA (reference sequence). The CDR3 contains 15 residues. The V and J ends lost 2 bases and 11 bases, in that order; junction bases with no gene match: 11. The DNA for the CDR3 is TGCAGTGCTAGAAAAGGGGGACAGGGGGCCTTGAGGCAGTATTTT. Its protein is CSARKGGQGALRQYF.

This rearrangement joins TRBV6-5 to TRBJ1-2; D is uncertain. The germline gives CDR1 MNHEY, CDR2 SVGAGI. V gave up 2 bases and J gave up 0 bases, with 7 bases separating them. The length of the CDR3 is 14 residues. For the CDR3, the DNA is TGTGCCAGCAGTTACGGGTCAGCTAACTATGGCTACACCTTC. As protein: CASSYGSANYGYTF.